The 3 T cell receptor beta chains below all came from one sample that was sequenced in a study of CD8 T cells in Susac syndrome. Random hexamers primed reverse transcription of about 0.45 to 1 ug RNA. TCRdb re-derived calls from the immunoSEQ multiplex PCR reads in MiXCR, one entry per CDR3 protein. The repertoire consists of 90,000 to 150,000 distinct CDR3 sequences, with 85% to 95% occurring once and the leading ten covering less than 0.15%. Input material: CD4+ T cells from PBMCs. The receptors were gathered from a human donor in good health.

Only one count was recorded for this clonotype. V and J are TRBV21-1 and TRBJ1-4; the table's D call, TRBD1, was not checked against the DNA. TRBV21-1 is marked as a pseudogene. This CDR3 region has 14 residues. The CDR3 sequence is CASSLGTGSKKLFF. The CDR3 bases are TGTGCCAGCAGCCTCGGGACAGGGTCGAAGAAACTGTTTTTT.

The CDR3 sequence: CRGLGGQRDRNTEAFF. In DNA, the CDR3 is TGCCGCGGTCTAGGGGGGCAAAGGGATAGAAACACTGAAGCTTTCTTT. The chain combines TRBV29-1 with TRBJ1-1, with a possible D match to TRBD1 (6 bases). This CDR3 region has 16 residues. Germline V gene data show CDR1 as SQVTM and CDR2 as ANQGSEA.

The V call is TRBV4-2, the J call TRBJ1-3; TRBD1 matches at 7 bases. Germline trimming cut 3 bases from V and 1 base from J; bases unmatched to any gene: 3. The V gene's germline CDR1 is LGHNA and CDR2 YNFKEQ. The CDR3 length is 15 residues. This chain's CDR3 is CASSQSTGSGNTIYF. The DNA for the CDR3 is TGTGCCAGCAGCCAGTCGACAGGGTCTGGAAACACCATATATTTT.